The sequence of this T cell receptor beta chain was determined in a study of blood T cell repertoires in COVID-19. Donors were grouped by their self-reported clinical history. The assay was immunoSEQ multiplex PCR, and TCRdb's table has in-frame clones only and misses some. The sample lists 230,000 or so clones; approximately 88% were seen once. V lost 5 bases and J lost 7, with 17 bases in between. CDR3 size: 14 residues. CDR1 SGHVS and CDR2 FQNEAQ come from the germline V gene. The TCR was taken from a woman in her 40s with acute COVID-19. The sample comprised PBMCs or T cells enriched from blood (not recorded which). The chain employs TRBV7-8 and TRBJ1-1; D perhaps matches TRBD1 (6 bases). The DNA of the CDR3 is TGTGCCAGCAGCCAAGGGGGGGGGCTTGGTGAAGCTTTCTTT. Its protein is CASSQGGGLGEAFF.